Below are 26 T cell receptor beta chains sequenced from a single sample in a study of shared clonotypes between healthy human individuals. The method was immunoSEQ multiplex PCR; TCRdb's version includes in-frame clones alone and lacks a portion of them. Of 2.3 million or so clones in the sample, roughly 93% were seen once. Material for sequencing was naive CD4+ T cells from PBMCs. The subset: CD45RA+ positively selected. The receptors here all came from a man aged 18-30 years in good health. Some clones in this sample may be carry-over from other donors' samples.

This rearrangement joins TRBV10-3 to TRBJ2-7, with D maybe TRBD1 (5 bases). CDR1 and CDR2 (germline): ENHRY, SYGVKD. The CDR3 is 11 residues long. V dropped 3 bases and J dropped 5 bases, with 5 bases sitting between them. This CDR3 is CAISDRDEQYF. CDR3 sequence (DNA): TGTGCCATCAGTGACAGGGACGAGCAGTACTTC.

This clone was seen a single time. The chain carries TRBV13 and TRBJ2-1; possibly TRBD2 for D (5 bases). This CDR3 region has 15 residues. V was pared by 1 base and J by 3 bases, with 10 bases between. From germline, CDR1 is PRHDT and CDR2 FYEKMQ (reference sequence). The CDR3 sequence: CASSLAGFGYNEQFF. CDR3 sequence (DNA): TGTGCCAGCAGCTTAGCGGGATTTGGCTACAATGAGCAGTTCTTC.

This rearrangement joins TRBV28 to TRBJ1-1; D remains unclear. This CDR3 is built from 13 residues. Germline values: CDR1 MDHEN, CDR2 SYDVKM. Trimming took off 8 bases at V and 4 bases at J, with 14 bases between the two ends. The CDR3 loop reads CASLPPSGTEAFF. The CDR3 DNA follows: TGTGCCAGCCTACCCCCATCCGGCACTGAAGCTTTCTTT.

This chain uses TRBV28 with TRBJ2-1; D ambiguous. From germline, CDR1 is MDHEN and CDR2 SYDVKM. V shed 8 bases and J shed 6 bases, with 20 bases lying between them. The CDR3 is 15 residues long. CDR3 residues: CASRRESHFGNEQFF. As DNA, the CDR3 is TGTGCCAGCCGCCGAGAGAGTCACTTCGGCAATGAGCAGTTCTTC.

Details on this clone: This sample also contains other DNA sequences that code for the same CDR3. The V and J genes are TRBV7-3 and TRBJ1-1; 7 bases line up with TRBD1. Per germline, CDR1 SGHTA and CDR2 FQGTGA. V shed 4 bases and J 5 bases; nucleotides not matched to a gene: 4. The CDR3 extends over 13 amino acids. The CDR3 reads CASSSTGVTEAFF. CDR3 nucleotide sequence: TGTGCCAGCAGCTCCACAGGGGTAACTGAAGCTTTCTTT.

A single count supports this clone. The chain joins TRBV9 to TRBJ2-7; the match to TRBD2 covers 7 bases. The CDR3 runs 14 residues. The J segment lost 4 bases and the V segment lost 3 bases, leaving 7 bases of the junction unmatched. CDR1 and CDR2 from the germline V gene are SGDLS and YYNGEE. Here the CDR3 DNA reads TGTGCCAGCAGCGCGCGGACTAGAAGTTACGAGCAGTACTTC. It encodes CASSARTRSYEQYF.

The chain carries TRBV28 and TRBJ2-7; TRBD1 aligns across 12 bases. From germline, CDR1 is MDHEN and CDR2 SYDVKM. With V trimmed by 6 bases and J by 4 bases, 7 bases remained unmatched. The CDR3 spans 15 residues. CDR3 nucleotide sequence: TGTGCCAGCAGCCCGGGACAGGGGGCAAGGTACGAGCAGTACTTC. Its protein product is CASSPGQGARYEQYF.

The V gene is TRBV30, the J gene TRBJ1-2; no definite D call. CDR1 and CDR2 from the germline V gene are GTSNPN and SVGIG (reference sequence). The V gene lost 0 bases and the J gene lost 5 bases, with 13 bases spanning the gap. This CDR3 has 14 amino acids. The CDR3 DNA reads TGTGCCTGGAGTGTAGGGTTTCAAGGATATGGCTACACCTTC. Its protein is CAWSVGFQGYGYTF.

CDR3: CASSSQAPATGNTIYF. The DNA for the CDR3 is TGTGCCAGCAGCTCTCAGGCCCCCGCTACGGGAAACACCATATATTTT. The chain couples TRBV7-2 to TRBJ1-3; no definite D call. CDR1 is SGHTA and CDR2 is FQGNSA in the germline V gene. Trimming removed 4 bases from V and 4 bases from J, with 17 bases in between. This CDR3 region has 16 residues.

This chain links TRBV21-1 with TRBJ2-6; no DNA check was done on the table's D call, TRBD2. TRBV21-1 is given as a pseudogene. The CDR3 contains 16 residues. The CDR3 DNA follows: TGTGCCAGCAGCAAAGCCAGCGGTGCTGGGGCCAACGTCCTGACTTTC. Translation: CASSKASGAGANVLTF.

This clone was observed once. Written as DNA, the CDR3 is TGCGCCAGCAGCCTCATAGCGGGAGGGAACAATGAGCAGTTCTTC. This translates into CASSLIAGGNNEQFF. The rearrangement links TRBV5-1 to TRBJ2-1; 11 bases fit TRBD2. Germline CDR1 is SGHRS and CDR2 is YFSETQ. CDR3 size: 15 residues. V gave up 4 bases and J gave up 5 bases; unmatched junction bases: 5.

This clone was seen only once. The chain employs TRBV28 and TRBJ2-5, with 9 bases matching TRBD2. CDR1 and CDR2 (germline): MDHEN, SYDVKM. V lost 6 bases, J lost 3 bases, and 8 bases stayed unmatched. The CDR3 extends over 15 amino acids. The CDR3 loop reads CASSPRAGGEETQYF. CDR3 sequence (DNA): TGTGCCAGCAGCCCCCGCGCGGGGGGGGAAGAGACCCAGTACTTC.

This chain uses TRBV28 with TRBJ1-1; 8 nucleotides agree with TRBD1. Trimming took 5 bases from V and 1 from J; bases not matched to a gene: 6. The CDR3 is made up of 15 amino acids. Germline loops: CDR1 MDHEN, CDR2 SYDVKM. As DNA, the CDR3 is TGTGCCAGCAGTCCCCTGACAGGGGAGAACACTGAAGCTTTCTTT. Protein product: CASSPLTGENTEAFF.

The CDR3 loop reads CASSEVVGVRTEAFF. CDR3 nucleotide sequence: TGTGCCAGCAGTGAAGTTGTGGGGGTGAGGACTGAAGCTTTCTTT. The chain carries TRBV6-1 and TRBJ1-1; D is perhaps TRBD1 (5 bases). V gave up 1 base and J gave up 5 bases, with 14 bases separating them. This CDR3 contains 15 residues. From germline, CDR1 is MNHNS and CDR2 SASEGT.

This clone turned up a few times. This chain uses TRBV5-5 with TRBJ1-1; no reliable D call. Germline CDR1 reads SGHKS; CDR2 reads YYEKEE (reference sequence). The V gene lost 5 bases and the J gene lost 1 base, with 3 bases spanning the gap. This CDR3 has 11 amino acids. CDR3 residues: CASSSNTEAFF. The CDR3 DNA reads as TGTGCCAGCAGTTCGAACACTGAAGCTTTCTTT.

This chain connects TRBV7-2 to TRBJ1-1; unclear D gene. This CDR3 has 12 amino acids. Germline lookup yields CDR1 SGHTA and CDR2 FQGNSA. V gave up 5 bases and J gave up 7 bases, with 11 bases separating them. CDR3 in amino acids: CASSLRVSEAFF. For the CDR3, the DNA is TGTGCCAGCAGCCTCCGGGTGAGTGAAGCTTTCTTT. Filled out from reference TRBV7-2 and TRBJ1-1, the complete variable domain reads GAGVSQSPSNKVTEKGKDVELRCDPISGHTALYWYRQSLGQGLEFLIYFQGNSAPDKSGLPSDRFSAERTGGSVSTLTIQRTQQEDSAVYLCASSLRVSEAFFGQGTRLTVV.

CDR3 in amino acids: CASSPGTGFYEQYF. The DNA for the CDR3 is TGTGCCAGCAGCCCCGGGACAGGGTTTTACGAGCAGTACTTC. The chain has TRBV7-9 and TRBJ2-7; 9 bases are shared with TRBD1. Germline lookup yields CDR1 SEHNR and CDR2 FQNEAQ (reference sequence). The J segment lost 4 bases and the V segment lost 5 bases, leaving 6 bases of the junction unmatched. This CDR3 is 14 amino acids long.

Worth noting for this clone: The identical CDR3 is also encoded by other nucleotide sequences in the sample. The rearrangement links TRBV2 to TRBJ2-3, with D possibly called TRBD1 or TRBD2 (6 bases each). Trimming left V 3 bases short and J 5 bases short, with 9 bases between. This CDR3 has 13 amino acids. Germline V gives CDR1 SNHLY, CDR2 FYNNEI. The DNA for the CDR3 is TGTGCCAGCAGTGATGAGGGGGGAGATACGCAGTATTTT. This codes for CASSDEGGDTQYF.

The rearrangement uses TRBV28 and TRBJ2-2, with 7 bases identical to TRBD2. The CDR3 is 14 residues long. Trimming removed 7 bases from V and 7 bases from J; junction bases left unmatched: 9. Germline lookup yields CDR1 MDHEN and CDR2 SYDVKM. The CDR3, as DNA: TGTGCCAGCACGGGGGGAGGGAGTTTCGGGGAGCTGTTTTTT. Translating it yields CASTGGGSFGELFF.

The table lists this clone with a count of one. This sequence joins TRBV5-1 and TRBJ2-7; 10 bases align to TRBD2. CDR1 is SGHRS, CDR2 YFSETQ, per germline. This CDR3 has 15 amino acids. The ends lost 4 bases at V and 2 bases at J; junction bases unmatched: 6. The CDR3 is CASSPGTSVAYEQYF. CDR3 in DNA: TGCGCCAGCAGCCCCGGGACTAGCGTTGCCTACGAGCAGTACTTC.

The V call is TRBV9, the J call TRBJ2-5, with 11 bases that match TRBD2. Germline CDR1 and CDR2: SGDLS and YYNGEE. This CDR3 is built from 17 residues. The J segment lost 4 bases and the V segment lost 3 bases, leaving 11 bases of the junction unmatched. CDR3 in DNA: TGTGCCAGCAGCGAGACTAGCGGGGTGGTCCCAGCAGAGACCCAGTACTTC. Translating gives CASSETSGVVPAETQYF.

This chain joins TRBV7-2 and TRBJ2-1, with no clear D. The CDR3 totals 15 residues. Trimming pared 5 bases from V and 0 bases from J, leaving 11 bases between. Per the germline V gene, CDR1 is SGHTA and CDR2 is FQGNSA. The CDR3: CASSGLYSSYNEQFF. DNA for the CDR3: TGTGCCAGCAGCGGCCTTTACAGCTCCTACAATGAGCAGTTCTTC.

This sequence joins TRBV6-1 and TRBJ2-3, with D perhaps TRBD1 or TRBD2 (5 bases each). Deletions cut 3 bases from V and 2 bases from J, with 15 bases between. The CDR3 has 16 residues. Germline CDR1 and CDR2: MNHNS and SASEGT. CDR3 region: CASSDPQRGVTDTQYF. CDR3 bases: TGTGCCAGCAGTGACCCTCAAAGGGGAGTCACAGATACGCAGTATTTT.

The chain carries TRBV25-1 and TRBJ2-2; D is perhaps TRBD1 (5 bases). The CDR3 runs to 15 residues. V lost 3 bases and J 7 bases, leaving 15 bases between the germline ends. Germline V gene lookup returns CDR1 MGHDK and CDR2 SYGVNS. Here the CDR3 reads CASSDTSGSGGELFF. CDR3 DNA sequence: TGTGCCAGCAGTGATACTTCAGGGTCGGGCGGGGAGCTGTTTTTT.

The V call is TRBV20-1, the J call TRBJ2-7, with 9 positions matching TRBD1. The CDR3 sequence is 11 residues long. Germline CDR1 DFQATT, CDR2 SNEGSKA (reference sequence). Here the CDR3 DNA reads TGCAGCGGACAGGGGATAGGGGAGCAGTACTTC. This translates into CSGQGIGEQYF.

The CDR3 loop is CASSSTTHTEAFF. The CDR3 bases are TGTGCCAGCAGCTCCACCACCCACACTGAAGCTTTCTTT. The genes are TRBV11-2 and TRBJ1-1; D is uncertain. V was cut by 4 bases and J by 3 bases, with 9 bases left in between. The CDR3 spans 13 residues. Germline values: CDR1 SGHAT, CDR2 FQNNGV.